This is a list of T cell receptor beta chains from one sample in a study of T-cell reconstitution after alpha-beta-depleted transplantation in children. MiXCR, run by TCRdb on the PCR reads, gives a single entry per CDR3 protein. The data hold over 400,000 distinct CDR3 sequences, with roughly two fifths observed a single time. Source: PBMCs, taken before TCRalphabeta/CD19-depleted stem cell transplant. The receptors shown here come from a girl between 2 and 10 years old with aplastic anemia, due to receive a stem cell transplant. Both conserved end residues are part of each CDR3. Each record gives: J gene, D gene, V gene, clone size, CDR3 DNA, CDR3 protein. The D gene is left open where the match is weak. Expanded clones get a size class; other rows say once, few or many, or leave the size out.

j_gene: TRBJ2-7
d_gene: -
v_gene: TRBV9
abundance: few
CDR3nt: TGTGCCAGCAGCGTAGCCGGGGGGCGCTCCTACGAGCAGTACTTC
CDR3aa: CASSVAGGRSYEQYF

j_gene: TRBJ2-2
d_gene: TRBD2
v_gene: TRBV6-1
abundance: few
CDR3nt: TGTGCCACCGAGGGCGGGAGGGCCTTTGGCGGGGAGCTGTTTTTT
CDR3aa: CATEGGRAFGGELFF

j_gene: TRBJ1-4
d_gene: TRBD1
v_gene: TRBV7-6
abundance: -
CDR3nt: TGTGCCAGCAGCGGGGACAGGATAGGAAAACTGTTTTTT
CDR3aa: CASSGDRIGKLFF

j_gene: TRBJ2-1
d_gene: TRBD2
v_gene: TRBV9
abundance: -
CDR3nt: TGTGCCAGCAGCGCCGTGACTAGCGGGGGGGGCAATGAGCAGTTCTTC
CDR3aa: CASSAVTSGGGNEQFF

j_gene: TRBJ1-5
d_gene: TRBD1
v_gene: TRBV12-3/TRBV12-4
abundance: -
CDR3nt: TGTGCCAGCCGGGACAGGTCCGATCAGCCCCAGCATTTT
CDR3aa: CASRDRSDQPQHF

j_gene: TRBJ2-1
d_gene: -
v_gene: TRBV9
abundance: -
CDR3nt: TGTGCCAGCAGCGTAGGCCTGTCCGACGGAAATGAGCAGTTCTTC
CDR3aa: CASSVGLSDGNEQFF

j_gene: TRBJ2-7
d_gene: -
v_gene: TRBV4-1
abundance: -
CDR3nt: TGCGCCAGCGGGCCCCCCTCAGGATCCTACGAGCAGTACTTC
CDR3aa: CASGPPSGSYEQYF

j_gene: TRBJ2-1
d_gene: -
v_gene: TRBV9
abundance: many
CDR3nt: TGTGCCAGCAGCCTTCCCCCCACAGGGTACAATGAGCAGTTCTTC
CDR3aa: CASSLPPTGYNEQFF

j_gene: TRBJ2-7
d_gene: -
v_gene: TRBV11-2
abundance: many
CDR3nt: TGTGCCAGCAGCTTAGAAATGGACTGGAGGGCGGCCTACGAGCAGTACTTC
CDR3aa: CASSLEMDWRAAYEQYF

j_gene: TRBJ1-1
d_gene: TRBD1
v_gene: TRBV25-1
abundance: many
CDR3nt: TGTGCCAGCAGTGAAGGGACAGGGCAAGTGAACACTGAAGCTTTCTTT
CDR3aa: CASSEGTGQVNTEAFF

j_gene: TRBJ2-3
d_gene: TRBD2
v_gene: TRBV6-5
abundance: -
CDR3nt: TGTGCCAGCAGTTACTCGAGAGCGGGGGGCGTAGATACGCAGTATTTT
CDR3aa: CASSYSRAGGVDTQYF

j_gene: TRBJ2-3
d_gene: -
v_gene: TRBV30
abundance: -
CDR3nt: TGTGCCTGGAGTGTACGACGAACAGATACGCAGTATTTT
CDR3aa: CAWSVRRTDTQYF

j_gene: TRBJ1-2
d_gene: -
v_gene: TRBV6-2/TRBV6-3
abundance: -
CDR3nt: TGTGCCAGCAGCGACTACTATGGCTACACCTTC
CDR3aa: CASSDYYGYTF

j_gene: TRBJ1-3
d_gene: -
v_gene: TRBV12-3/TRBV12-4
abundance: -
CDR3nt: TGTGCCAGCATCCTTACGACCGGGAACTCTGGAAACACCATATATTTT
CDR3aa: CASILTTGNSGNTIYF

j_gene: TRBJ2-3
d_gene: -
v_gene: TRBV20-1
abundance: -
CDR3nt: TGCAGTGCTAGCGGAAGGCTCACAGATACGCAGTATTTT
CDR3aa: CSASGRLTDTQYF

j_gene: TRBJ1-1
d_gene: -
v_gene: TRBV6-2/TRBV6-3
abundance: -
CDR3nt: TGTGCCAGCAGTTATAGGCGGGAAGCTTTCTTT
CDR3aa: CASSYRREAFF

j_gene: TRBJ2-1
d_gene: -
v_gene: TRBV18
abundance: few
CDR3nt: TGTGCCAGCTCACCGACTAGTTTTCGCCTCAATGAGCAGTTCTTC
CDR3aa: CASSPTSFRLNEQFF

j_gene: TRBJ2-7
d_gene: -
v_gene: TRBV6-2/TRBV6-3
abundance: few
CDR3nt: TGTGCCAGCAGTGATGTCCCCAGGGACGAGCAGTACTTC
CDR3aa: CASSDVPRDEQYF

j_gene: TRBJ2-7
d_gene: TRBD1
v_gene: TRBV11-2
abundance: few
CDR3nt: TGTGCCAGCATCGAACCGGGGGCGGGACAGGCCTACGAGCAGTACTTC
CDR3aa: CASIEPGAGQAYEQYF

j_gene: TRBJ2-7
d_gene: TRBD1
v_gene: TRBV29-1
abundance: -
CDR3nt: TGCAGCGTCCGAAGGGGGGACAGGAGTTACGAGCAGTACTTC
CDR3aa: CSVRRGDRSYEQYF

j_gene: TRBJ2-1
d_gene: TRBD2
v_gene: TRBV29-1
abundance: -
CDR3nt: TGCAGCGGGCGTCCGGCGGGAGTGAATGAGCAGTTCTTC
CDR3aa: CSGRPAGVNEQFF

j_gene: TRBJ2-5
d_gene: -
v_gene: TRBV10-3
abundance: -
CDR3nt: TGTGCCATCAGTGAAGCCGGGAATTCGGAGACCCAGTACTTC
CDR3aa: CAISEAGNSETQYF

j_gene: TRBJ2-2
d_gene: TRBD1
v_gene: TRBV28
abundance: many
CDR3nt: TGTGCCAGCAGTCGAGGACAGGGATTCACCGGGGAGCTGTTTTTT
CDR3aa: CASSRGQGFTGELFF

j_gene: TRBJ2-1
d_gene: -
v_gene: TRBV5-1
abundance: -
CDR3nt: TGCGCCAGCAGCTTGGCACTAAACTACAATGAGCAGTTCTTC
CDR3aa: CASSLALNYNEQFF

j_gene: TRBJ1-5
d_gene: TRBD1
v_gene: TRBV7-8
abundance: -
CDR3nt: TGTGCCAGCAGTTCGCGACAGGGTTACAGCAATCAGCCCCAGCATTTT
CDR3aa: CASSSRQGYSNQPQHF

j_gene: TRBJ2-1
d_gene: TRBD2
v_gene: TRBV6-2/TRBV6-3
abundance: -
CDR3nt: TGTGCCAGCAGCCAGCGGACTAGCGGGACCCGCTACAATGAGCAGTTCTTC
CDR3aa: CASSQRTSGTRYNEQFF

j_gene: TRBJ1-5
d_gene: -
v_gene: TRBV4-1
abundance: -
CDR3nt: TGCGCCAGCAGCCAAGAGTGGGGCCCGGGCAATCAGCCCCAGCATTTT
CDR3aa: CASSQEWGPGNQPQHF

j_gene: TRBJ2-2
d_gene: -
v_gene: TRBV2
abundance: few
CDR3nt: TGTGCCAGCCGGGGGTCCGGGGAGCTGTTTTTT
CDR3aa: CASRGSGELFF

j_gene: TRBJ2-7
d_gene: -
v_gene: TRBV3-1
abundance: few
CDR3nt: TGTGCCAGCAGCCAAGTCTACTACGAGCAGTACTTC
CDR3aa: CASSQVYYEQYF

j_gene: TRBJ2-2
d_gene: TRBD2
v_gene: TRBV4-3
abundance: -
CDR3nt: TGCGCCAGCAGCCAGGGAGGGACCACCGGGGAGCTGTTTTTT
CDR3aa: CASSQGGTTGELFF

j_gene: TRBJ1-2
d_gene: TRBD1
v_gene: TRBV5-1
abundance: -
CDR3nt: TGCGCCAGCAGCTTGGCGGGACAGGGCGGCTATGGCTACACCTTC
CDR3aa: CASSLAGQGGYGYTF

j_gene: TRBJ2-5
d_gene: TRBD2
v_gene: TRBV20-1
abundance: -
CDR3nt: TGCAGTGCTAGCCCGAAGGGACTAGCGGGCTACAACTTCCAAGAGACCCAGTACTTC
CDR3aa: CSASPKGLAGYNFQETQYF

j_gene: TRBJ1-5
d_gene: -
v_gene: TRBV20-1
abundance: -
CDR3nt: TGCAGTGCTAGCCTGACAGAAAATCAGCCCCAGCATTTT
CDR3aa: CSASLTENQPQHF

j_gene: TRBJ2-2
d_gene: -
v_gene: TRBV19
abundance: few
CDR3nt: TGTGCCAGTAGTCGCAGGTCAGGCGGGGAGCTGTTTTTT
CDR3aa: CASSRRSGGELFF

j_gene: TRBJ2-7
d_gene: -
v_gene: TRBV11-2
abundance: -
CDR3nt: -
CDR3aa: CASSLDWGTGSSEDF

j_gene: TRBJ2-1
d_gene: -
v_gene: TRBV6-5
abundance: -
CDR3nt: TGTGCCAGCAGTTACTCAGGGGGTCCCTACAATGAGCAGTTCTTC
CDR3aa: CASSYSGGPYNEQFF

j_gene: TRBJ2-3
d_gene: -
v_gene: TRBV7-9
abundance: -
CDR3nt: TGTGCCAGCAGCTTAAGCCTAGCGGATACGCAGTATTTT
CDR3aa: CASSLSLADTQYF

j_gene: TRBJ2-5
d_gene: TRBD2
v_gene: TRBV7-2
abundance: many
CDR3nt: TGTGCCAGCAGCTTAACCGCAATTAGCGGGAGGGCAAAAGAGACCCAGTACTTC
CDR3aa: CASSLTAISGRAKETQYF

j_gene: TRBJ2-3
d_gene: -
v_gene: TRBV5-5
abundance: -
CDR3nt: TGTGCCAGCAGCTTGGCCGAAGACTACCCGAATGATACGCAGTATTTT
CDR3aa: CASSLAEDYPNDTQYF

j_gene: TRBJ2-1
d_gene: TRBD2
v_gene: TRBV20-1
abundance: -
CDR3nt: TGCAGTGCTCCATATAGCGGGAGGTTAAATAATGAGCAGTTCTTC
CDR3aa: CSAPYSGRLNNEQFF

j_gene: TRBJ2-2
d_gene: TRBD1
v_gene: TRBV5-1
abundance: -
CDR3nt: TGCGCCAGCAGCTTGATGATGGGACAGGGGTCCGGGGAGCTGTTTTTT
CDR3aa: CASSLMMGQGSGELFF

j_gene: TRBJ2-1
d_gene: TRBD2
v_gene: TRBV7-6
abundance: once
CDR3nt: TGTGCCAGCAGCTTACTAGCGGGAAGCCCCGGCTACAATGAGCAGTTCTTC
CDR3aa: CASSLLAGSPGYNEQFF